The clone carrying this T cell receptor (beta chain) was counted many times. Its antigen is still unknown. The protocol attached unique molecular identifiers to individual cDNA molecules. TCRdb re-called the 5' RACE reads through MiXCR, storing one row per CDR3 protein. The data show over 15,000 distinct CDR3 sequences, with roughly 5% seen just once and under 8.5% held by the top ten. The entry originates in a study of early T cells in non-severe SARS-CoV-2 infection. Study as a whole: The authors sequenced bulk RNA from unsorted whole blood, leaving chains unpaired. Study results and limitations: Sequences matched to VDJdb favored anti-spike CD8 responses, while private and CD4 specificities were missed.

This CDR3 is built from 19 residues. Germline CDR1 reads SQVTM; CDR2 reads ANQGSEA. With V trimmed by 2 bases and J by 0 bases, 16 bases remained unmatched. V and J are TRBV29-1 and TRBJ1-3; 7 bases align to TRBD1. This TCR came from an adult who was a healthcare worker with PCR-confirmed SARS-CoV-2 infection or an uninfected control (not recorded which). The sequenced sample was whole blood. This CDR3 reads CSVERFDRANIFSGNTIYF. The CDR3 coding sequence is TGCAGCGTTGAAAGATTTGACAGGGCCAATATTTTCTCTGGAAACACCATATATTTT.